This TCR beta chain emerged from a study of cytomegalovirus exposure and HLA in healthy donors. PCR involved 60 Vbeta and 13 Jbeta primers. TCRdb's table, derived via immunoSEQ multiplex PCR, lists solely in-frame clones and lacks some. The sample lists 100,000 to 150,000 clones, roughly 73% occurring once. Trimming stripped 4 bases from V and 0 bases from J, with 12 bases between. CDR1 is MDHEN and CDR2 is SYDVKM in the germline V gene. The CDR3 spans 16 residues. The receptor was derived from a man between 60 and 75 years old in good health and CMV-seropositive. The source material was PBMCs. The rearrangement uses TRBV28 and TRBJ2-2, with a possible D match to TRBD2 (6 bases). The CDR3 DNA reads as TGTGCCAGCAGTTCCCTCGGGACTCCGAACACCGGGGAGCTGTTTTTT. Protein sequence: CASSSLGTPNTGELFF.